This TCR beta chain stems from a study of control samples from healthy donors and cancer patients. Trimming shortened V by 1 base and J by 9 bases, and 18 bases separated the two germline ends. Germline lookup yields CDR1 GTSNPN and CDR2 SVGIG (reference sequence). The CDR3 sequence is 15 residues long. Sequencing used immunoSEQ multiplex PCR; TCRdb keeps in-frame clones, though not all of them. In the table there are tens of thousands of clones, roughly nine tenths of which are singletons. The receptor was isolated from a middle-aged man in good health. What was sequenced was blood. The chain couples TRBV30 to TRBJ1-4; perhaps TRBD1 as D (6 bases). The CDR3 sequence: CAWSEVQGLGKKLFF. CDR3 DNA: TGTGCCTGGAGTGAGGTGCAGGGGTTAGGGAAAAAACTGTTTTTT.